In this sample, the clone carrying this TCR beta chain turned up once. The CDR3 has 13 residues. V was cut by 8 bases and J by 8 bases, with 17 bases left in between. These data come from a study of blood T cell repertoires in COVID-19. About the study: Material from acute and convalescent COVID-19 was sourced from the United States, Italy and Spain. PBMCs, B-cell-depleted T cells, or T cells provided the cDNA or gDNA that made up the material.

Per the original methods: For nucleated cells, counts were estimated from reference gene primer amplification. Here immunoSEQ multiplex PCR was the method, and the copy in TCRdb shows in-frame clones only, minus some. V and J calls and clone size are those listed in that table; D and trimming were worked out from the DNA. The profile shows more than 85,000 clones, 85% to 95% of them singletons. Sequenced input: peripheral blood. This TCR was sampled from a man in his sixties with acute or convalescent COVID-19. This chain links TRBV12-3 or TRBV12-4 with TRBJ2-3; D gene ambiguous. The CDR3 DNA reads TGTGCCAGCTGCACCCCCGACTGGTCTACGCAGTATTTT. It yields the protein CASCTPDWSTQYF.